The 5 T cell receptor beta chains in this list originate from one sample, sequenced in a study of response to subunit inactivated influenza vaccine. MiXCR was run by TCRdb on the RT-PCR reads, yielding one entry per CDR3 protein. The table records 710,000 or so distinct CDR3 sequences, around 14% of them present only once. The sequencing here drew on PBMCs from blood, taken 12 days after vaccination. Receptors originate from a man in his fifties or sixties who received an inactivated influenza vaccine.

This clonotype came up a few times. This rearrangement joins TRBV12-3 or TRBV12-4 to TRBJ2-2; 10 nucleotides align to TRBD1. This CDR3 has 16 residues. V shed 6 bases, J shed 5 bases, and the junction held 9 bases outside the gene matches. Here the CDR3 DNA reads TGTGCCAGCAGCTCACAGGGACAGGGGCGAACCGGGGAGCTGTTTTTT. Translation gives CASSSQGQGRTGELFF.

This clonotype was seen a few times. The gene calls are TRBV12-3 or TRBV12-4 and TRBJ2-1; D tentatively fits TRBD1 or TRBD2 (6 bases each). CDR3 length: 17 residues. V was clipped by 3 bases and J by 3 bases, with 18 bases between them. CDR3 nucleotide sequence: TGTGCCAGCAGTTTCGGGGGCGGCGCGGTCGGCTACAATGAGCAGTTCTTC. Its translation is CASSFGGGAVGYNEQFF.

At least ten counts were recorded for this clonotype. This chain uses TRBV5-1 with TRBJ2-7; the match to TRBD2 covers 7 bases. Germline V gene data show CDR1 as SGHRS and CDR2 as YFSETQ. This CDR3 is 14 amino acids long. Trimming took 3 bases from V and 1 from J; bases not matched to a gene: 4. The CDR3 DNA reads TGCGCCAGCAGCTCAGCTAGCGGTTCCTACGAGCAGTACTTC. Its translation is CASSSASGSYEQYF.

The rearrangement joins TRBV12-3 or TRBV12-4 to TRBJ1-1; D unclear. V was clipped by 5 bases and J by 4 bases, with 8 bases between them. The CDR3 spans 12 residues. The CDR3 region has the DNA TGTGCCAGCAGTGCATTAGTCACTGAAGCTTTCTTT. Protein product: CASSALVTEAFF.

The rearrangement links TRBV5-1 to TRBJ2-3; perhaps TRBD2 as D (5 bases). CDR3 length: 17 residues. V was pared by 4 bases and J by 6 bases, with 24 bases between. Germline CDR1 reads SGHRS; CDR2 reads YFSETQ. This CDR3 reads CASSPGHSAAVRDTQYF. Here the CDR3 DNA reads TGCGCCAGCAGCCCCGGCCACTCAGCGGCGGTTAGGGATACGCAGTATTTT.